These T cell receptor beta chains were read from a single sample in a study of preoperative IRX-2 immunotherapy in early breast cancer. Produced via immunoSEQ multiplex PCR; TCRdb's table is partial and in-frame only. The sample shows about 26,000 clones, around 91% of them seen only once. This specimen was taken from a patient treated with IRX-2 immunotherapy. Receptors were obtained from a human donor with breast cancer. The CDR3 runs from the conserved cysteine through the conserved F or W. A D gene is named only where the DNA matches it firmly. The listing skips clone size in some rows; elsewhere it reads once, few, many or a size class.

>NA|TRBJ2-2|TRBV5-6|NA
TGTGCCAGCAGCCCGGAGGGCTTCGCTGGACCCGGGGAGCTGTTTTTT
CASSPEGFAGPGELFF
>NA|TRBJ1-3|TRBV5-6|NA
TGTGCCAGCAGCTTTCGTGCGGTCTCTGGAAACACCATATATTTT
CASSFRAVSGNTIYF
>TRBD1|TRBJ1-1|TRBV10-1|NA
TGCGCCAGCAGGAGGACAGGGAACACTGAAGCTTTCTTT
CASRRTGNTEAFF
>NA|TRBJ1-2|TRBV4-1|NA
TGCGCCAGCAGCACAGGGAGGGCCCAAAATGGCTACACCTTC
CASSTGRAQNGYTF
>NA|TRBJ1-2|TRBV6-5|NA
TGTGCCACACAGGACCTACTAGTTAACTATGGCTACACCTTC
CATQDLLVNYGYTF
>NA|TRBJ1-2|TRBV10-3|once
TGTGCCATCAGTGCGAGGGACTATGGCTACACCTTC
CAISARDYGYTF
>NA|TRBJ2-7|TRBV27|NA
TGTGCCAGCAGTTTAGGGACTCTCTACGAGCAGTACTTC
CASSLGTLYEQYF
>NA|TRBJ1-4|TRBV19|NA
TGTGCCAGTAGTCCGACCGGGACCGAAAAACTGTTTTTT
CASSPTGTEKLFF
>TRBD2|TRBJ2-3|TRBV6-5|NA
TGTGCCAGCAGTCCCTCGGGACTAGCAGTAGATACGCAGTATTTT
CASSPSGLAVDTQYF
>NA|TRBJ1-2|TRBV6-1|NA
TGTGCCAGCAGTGTAGAGGGGAAACAAGGCTACACCTTC
CASSVEGKQGYTF
>TRBD1|TRBJ2-7|TRBV9|NA
TGTGCCAGCAGCGCGGGGACAGGATATTACGAGCAGTACTTC
CASSAGTGYYEQYF
>TRBD2|TRBJ2-5|TRBV15|NA
TGTGCCACCAGCACCTTTCCCGGGACTAGCGGAGTGAGGGAGACCCAGTACTTC
CATSTFPGTSGVRETQYF
>NA|TRBJ2-7|TRBV2|NA
TGTGCCAGCAGTGAAGAGGGACAAATCGGGGAGCAGTACTTC
CASSEEGQIGEQYF
>TRBD1|TRBJ2-5|TRBV19|NA
TGTGCCAGTAGGAGGACAGGGGGGCAAGAGACCCAGTACTTC
CASRRTGGQETQYF
>NA|TRBJ2-3|TRBV28|once
TGTGCCAGCAGCCCTAGCAGACGCACAGATACGCAGTATTTT
CASSPSRRTDTQYF
>TRBD2|TRBJ2-7|TRBV6-5|NA
TGTGCCAGCTGCCGAGCGGGAGGCGCCAACGAGCAGTACTTC
CASCRAGGANEQYF
>NA|TRBJ1-4|TRBV6-1|once
TGTGCCAGCAGTGTAGGGGGTGAAAAACTGTTTTTT
CASSVGGEKLFF
>TRBD1|TRBJ1-1|TRBV27|NA
TGTGCCAGCAGTTTCGGGACAGGGGTAAACACTGAAGCTTTCTTT
CASSFGTGVNTEAFF
>TRBD2|TRBJ2-2|TRBV10-1|NA
TGCGCCAGCAGATCCATAGCGGGGTCGGGGGAGCTGTTTTTT
CASRSIAGSGELFF
>TRBD2|TRBJ2-3|TRBV7-1|NA
TGTGCCAGCAGCTTAGGAGCGGCCGGGGGGATGACAGATACGCAGTATTTT
CASSLGAAGGMTDTQYF
>TRBD1|TRBJ2-7|TRBV30|NA
TGTGCCTGGAGTGTACAGGGGTACGAGCAGTACTTC
CAWSVQGYEQYF
>NA|TRBJ1-1|TRBV2|NA
TGTGCCGGCAGTGAAGACCATCCACAGGGCGTGAACACTGAAGCTTTCTTT
CAGSEDHPQGVNTEAFF
>TRBD1|TRBJ2-5|TRBV30|NA
TGTGCCGCACAGGGGGAGGAGACCCAGTACTTC
CAAQGEETQYF
>NA|TRBJ2-7|TRBV21-1|NA
TGTGCCAGCAGCAAAGAGGAAGCCCGGGGGGAGCAGTACTTC
CASSKEEARGEQYF
>NA|TRBJ2-7|TRBV9|NA
TGTGCCAGCAGTAAGGGCACCTACGAGCAGTACTTC
CASSKGTYEQYF
>TRBD1|TRBJ2-7|TRBV5-1|NA
TGCGCCAGCAGCTGGACAGGGAGCGCGCCTGAGCAGTACTTC
CASSWTGSAPEQYF
>TRBD1|TRBJ2-5|TRBV7-9|NA
TGTGCCAGCAGCTCGACAGGGACAAAGGAGACCCAGTACTTC
CASSSTGTKETQYF
>TRBD1|TRBJ2-7|TRBV6-5|NA
TGTGCCAGCAGTTACGAGGGGACAGGGGGCTACGAGCAGTACTTC
CASSYEGTGGYEQYF
>NA|TRBJ2-1|TRBV10-1|NA
TGCGCCAGCAGTGATGGGGGGTCCTACAATGAGCAGTTCTTC
CASSDGGSYNEQFF
>NA|TRBJ1-2|TRBV19|few
TGTGCCAGTACCCCCCATACGGGACCCAACTATGGCTACACCTTC
CASTPHTGPNYGYTF
>NA|TRBJ2-2|TRBV25-1|NA
TGTGCCAGCGGGCGGACGAACACCGGGGAGCTGTTTTTT
CASGRTNTGELFF
>TRBD1|TRBJ1-4|TRBV5-1|few
TGCGCCAGCAGCTCCGGGACAGGGGATGAAAAACTGTTTTTT
CASSSGTGDEKLFF
>TRBD1|TRBJ1-6|TRBV10-3|NA
TGTGCCATCAGTGTTAGGACAGGGTTGAATTCACCCCTCCACTTT
CAISVRTGLNSPLHF
>NA|TRBJ1-2|TRBV11-2|NA
TGTGCCAGCAGCTCACAATACTTCAACTATGGCTACACCTTC
CASSSQYFNYGYTF
>NA|TRBJ1-5|TRBV7-5|once
TGTGCCAGAAGCTTAGTTAGAGGGGTTAGGAATCAGCCCCAGCATTTT
CARSLVRGVRNQPQHF
>TRBD2|TRBJ2-1|TRBV7-2|NA
TGTGCCAGCAGCGAAACTAGCGACGCCTACAATGAGCAGTTCTTC
CASSETSDAYNEQFF
>TRBD2|TRBJ2-3|TRBV5-1|NA
TGCGCCAGCAGCGCGACTAGCGGGGGGGCCAGCACAGATACGCAGTATTTT
CASSATSGGASTDTQYF
>NA|TRBJ2-7|TRBV6-6|once
TGTGCCAGCAGTTACTCCCCCTACGAGCAGTACTTC
CASSYSPYEQYF
>NA|TRBJ1-4|TRBV11-2|NA
TGTGCCAGCAGCTTAGTTGGTAAACTGTTTTTT
CASSLVGKLFF
>NA|TRBJ1-4|TRBV27|NA
TGTGCCAGCAGTTTATCGGGGGAGGGGATTCGGGAAAAACTGTTTTTT
CASSLSGEGIREKLFF